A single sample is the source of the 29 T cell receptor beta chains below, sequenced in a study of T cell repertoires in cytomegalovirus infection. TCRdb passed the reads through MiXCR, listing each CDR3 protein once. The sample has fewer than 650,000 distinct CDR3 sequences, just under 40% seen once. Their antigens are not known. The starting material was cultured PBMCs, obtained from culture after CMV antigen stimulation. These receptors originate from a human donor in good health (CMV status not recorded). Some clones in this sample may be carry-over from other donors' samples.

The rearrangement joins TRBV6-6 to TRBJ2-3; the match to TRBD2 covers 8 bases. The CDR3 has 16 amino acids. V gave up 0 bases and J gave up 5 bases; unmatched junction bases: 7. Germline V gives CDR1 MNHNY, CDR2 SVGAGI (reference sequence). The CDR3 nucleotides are TGTGCCAGCAGTTACTCTCGAGCGGGAGAGAGAGATACGCAGTATTTT. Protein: CASSYSRAGERDTQYF.

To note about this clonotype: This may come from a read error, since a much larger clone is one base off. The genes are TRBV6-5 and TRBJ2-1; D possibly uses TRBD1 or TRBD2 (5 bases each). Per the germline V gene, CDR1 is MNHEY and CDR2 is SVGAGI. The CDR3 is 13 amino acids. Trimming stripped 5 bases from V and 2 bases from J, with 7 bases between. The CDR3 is CASSRDAYNEQFF. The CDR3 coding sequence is TGTGCCAGCAGTCGGGACGCCTACAATGAGCAGTTCTTC.

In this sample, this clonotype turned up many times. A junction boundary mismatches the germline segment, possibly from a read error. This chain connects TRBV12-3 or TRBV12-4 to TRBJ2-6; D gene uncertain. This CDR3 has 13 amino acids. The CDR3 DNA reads TGTGCCAGCAGCTTAGCTGGGGCCAACGTCCTGACTTTC. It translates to CASSLAGANVLTF.

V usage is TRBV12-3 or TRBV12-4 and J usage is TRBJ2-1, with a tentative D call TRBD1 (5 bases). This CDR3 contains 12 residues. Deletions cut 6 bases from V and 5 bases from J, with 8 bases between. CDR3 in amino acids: CASSKTDNEQFF. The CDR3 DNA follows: TGTGCCAGCAGCAAGACAGACAATGAGCAGTTCTTC.

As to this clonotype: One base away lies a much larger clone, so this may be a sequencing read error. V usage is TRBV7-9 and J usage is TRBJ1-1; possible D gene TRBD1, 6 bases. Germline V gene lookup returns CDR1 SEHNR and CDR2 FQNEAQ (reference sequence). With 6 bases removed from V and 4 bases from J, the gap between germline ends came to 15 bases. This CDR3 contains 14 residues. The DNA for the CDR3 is TGTGCCAGCAGTTCGGGGGGCATGAGCACTGAAGCTTTCTTT. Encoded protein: CASSSGGMSTEAFF. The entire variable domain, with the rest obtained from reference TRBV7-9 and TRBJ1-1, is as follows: DTGVSQNPRHKITKRGQNVTFRCDPISEHNRLYWYRQTLGQGPEFLTYFQNEAQLEKSRLLSDRFSAERPKGSFSTLEIQRTEQGDSAMYLCASSSGGMSTEAFFGQGTRLTVV.

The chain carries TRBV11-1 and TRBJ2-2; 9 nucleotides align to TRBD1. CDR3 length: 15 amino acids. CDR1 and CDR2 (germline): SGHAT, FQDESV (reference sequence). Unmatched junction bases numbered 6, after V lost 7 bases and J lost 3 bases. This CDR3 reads CASNLGTGYTGELFF. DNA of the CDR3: TGTGCCAGCAACCTCGGGACAGGGTACACCGGGGAGCTGTTTTTT.

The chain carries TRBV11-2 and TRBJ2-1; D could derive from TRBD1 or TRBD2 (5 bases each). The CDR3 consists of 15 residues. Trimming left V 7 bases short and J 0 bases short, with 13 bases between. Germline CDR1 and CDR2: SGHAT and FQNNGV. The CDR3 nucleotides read TGTGCCAGCACCGTGGGACGCAGCTCCTACAATGAGCAGTTCTTC. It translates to CASTVGRSSYNEQFF.

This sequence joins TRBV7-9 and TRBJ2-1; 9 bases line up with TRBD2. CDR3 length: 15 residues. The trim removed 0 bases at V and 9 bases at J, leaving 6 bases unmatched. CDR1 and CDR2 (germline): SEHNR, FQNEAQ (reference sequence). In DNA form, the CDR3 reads TGTGCCAGCAGCTTAGCGCTTAGCGGGAGAGGTGAGCAGTTCTTC. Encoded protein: CASSLALSGRGEQFF. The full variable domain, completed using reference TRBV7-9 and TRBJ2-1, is DTGVSQNPRHKITKRGQNVTFRCDPISEHNRLYWYRQTLGQGPEFLTYFQNEAQLEKSRLLSDRFSAERPKGSFSTLEIQRTEQGDSAMYLCASSLALSGRGEQFFGPGTRLTVL.

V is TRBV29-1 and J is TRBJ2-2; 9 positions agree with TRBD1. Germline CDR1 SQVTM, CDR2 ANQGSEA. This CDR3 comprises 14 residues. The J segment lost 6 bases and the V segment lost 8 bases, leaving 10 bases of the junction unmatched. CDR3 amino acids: CSTSGTGLAGELFF. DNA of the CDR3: TGCAGCACATCAGGGACAGGGTTGGCCGGGGAGCTGTTTTTT.

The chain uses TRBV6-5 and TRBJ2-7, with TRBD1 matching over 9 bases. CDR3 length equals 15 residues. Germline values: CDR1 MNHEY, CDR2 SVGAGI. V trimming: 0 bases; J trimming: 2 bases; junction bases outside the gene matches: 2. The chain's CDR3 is CASSYSGQGPYEQYF. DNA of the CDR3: TGTGCCAGCAGTTACTCTGGACAGGGGCCCTACGAGCAGTACTTC.

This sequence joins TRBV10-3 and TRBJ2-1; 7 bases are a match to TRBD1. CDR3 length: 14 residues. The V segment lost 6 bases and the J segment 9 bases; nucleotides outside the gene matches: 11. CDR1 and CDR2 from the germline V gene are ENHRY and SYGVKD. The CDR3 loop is CAIRNDRDGGEQFF. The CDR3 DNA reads TGTGCCATCAGGAATGACAGGGACGGCGGTGAGCAGTTCTTC.

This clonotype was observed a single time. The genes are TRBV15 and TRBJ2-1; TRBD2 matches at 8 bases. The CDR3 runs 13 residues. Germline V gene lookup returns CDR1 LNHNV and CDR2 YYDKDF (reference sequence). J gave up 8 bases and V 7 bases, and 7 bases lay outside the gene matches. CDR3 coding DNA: TGTGCCACCACCTCGATGGGACTAGATGAGCAGTTCTTC. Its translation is CATTSMGLDEQFF.

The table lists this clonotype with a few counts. CDR3 sequence reads: CASSLVPGGPNEQYF. The CDR3 coding sequence is TGTGCCAGCAGCTTAGTCCCGGGAGGGCCGAACGAGCAGTACTTC. The chain has TRBV7-2 and TRBJ2-7; TRBD2 aligns across 8 bases. Germline-derived CDR1 and CDR2 are SGHTA and FQGNSA. The CDR3 has 15 amino acids. V shed 1 base, J shed 5 bases, and the junction held 7 bases outside the gene matches.

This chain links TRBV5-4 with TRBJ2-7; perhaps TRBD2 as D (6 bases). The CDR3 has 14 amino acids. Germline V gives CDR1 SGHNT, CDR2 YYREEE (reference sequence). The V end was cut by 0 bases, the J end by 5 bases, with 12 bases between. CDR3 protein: CASSLAVRDDEQYF. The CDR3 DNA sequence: TGTGCCAGCAGCTTGGCCGTGCGGGATGACGAGCAGTACTTC.

The DNA of the CDR3 is TGTGCCAGCAGCTTACCGACAGGGGCGAGCTCTGGGGCCAACGTCCTGACTTTC. Amino acid sequence: CASSLPTGASSGANVLTF. The V call is TRBV7-8, the J call TRBJ2-6, with TRBD1 matching over 8 bases. CDR1 SGHVS and CDR2 FQNEAQ come from the germline V gene. Trimming at V came to 2 bases and at J to 0 bases, leaving 6 bases not matched to a gene. The CDR3 totals 18 residues. Full variable domain (missing parts from reference TRBV7-8 and TRBJ2-6): GAGVSQSPRYKVAKRGQDVALRCDPISGHVSLFWYQQALGQGPEFLTYFQNEAQLDKSGLPSDRFFAERPEGSVSTLKIQRTQQEDSAVYLCASSLPTGASSGANVLTFGAGSRLTVL.

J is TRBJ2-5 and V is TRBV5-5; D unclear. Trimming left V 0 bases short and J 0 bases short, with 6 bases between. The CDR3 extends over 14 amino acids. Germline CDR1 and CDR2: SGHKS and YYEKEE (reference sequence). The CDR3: CASSLGPYQETQYF. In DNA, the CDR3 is TGTGCCAGCAGCTTGGGGCCGTACCAAGAGACCCAGTACTTC.

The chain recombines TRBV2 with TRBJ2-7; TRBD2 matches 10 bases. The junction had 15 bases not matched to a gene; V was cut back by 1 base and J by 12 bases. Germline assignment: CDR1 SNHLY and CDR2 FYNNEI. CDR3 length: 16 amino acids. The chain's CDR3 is CASSEEGGAGGPFGYF. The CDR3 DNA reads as TGTGCCAGCAGTGAAGAAGGTGGAGCGGGGGGGCCCTTCGGGTACTTC. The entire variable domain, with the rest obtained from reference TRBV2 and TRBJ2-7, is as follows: EPEVTQTPSHQVTQMGQEVILRCVPISNHLYFYWYRQILGQKVEFLVSFYNNEISEKSEIFDDQFSVERPDGSNFTLKIRSTKLEDSAMYFCASSEEGGAGGPFGYFGPGTRLTVT.

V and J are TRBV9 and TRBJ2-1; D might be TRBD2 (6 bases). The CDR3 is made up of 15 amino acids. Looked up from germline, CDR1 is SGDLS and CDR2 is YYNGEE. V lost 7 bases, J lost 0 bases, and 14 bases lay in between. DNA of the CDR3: TGTGCCAGCGGTCCTAGCGAACGCTCCTACAATGAGCAGTTCTTC. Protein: CASGPSERSYNEQFF.

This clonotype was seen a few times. CDR3 sequence: CASSFVESEAFF. CDR3 nucleotides: TGTGCCAGCAGTTTTGTTGAGTCGGAAGCTTTCTTT. This sequence joins TRBV12-3 or TRBV12-4 and TRBJ1-1, with D unresolved. CDR3 length: 12 residues. V was pared by 3 bases and J by 8 bases, with 10 bases between.

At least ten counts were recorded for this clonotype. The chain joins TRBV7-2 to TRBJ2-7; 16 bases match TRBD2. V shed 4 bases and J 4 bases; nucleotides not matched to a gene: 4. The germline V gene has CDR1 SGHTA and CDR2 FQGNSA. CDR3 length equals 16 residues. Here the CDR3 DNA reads TGTGCCAGCAGCTCGGGGACTAGCGGGAGGGCTTACGAGCAGTACTTC. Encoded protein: CASSSGTSGRAYEQYF.

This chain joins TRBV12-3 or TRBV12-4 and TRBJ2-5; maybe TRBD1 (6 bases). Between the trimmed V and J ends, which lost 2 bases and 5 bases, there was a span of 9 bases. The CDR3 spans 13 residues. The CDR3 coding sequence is TGTGCCAGCAGTTTAAACAGGGAGGAGACCCAGTACTTC. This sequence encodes CASSLNREETQYF.

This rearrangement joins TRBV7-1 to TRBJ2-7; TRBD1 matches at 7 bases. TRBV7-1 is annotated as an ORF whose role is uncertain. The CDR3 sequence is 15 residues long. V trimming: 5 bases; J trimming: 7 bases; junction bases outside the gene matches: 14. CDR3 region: CASSTYRGPVGEQYF. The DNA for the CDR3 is TGTGCCAGCAGCACCTACAGGGGACCCGTCGGGGAGCAGTACTTC.

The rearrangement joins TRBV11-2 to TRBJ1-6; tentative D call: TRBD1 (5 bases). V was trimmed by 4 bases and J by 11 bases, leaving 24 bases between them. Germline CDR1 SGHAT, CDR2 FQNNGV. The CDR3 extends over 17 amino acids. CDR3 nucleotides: TGTGCCAGCAGCTACCCGCCCAGGGTCTCCGGAATCCCACCCCTCCACTTT. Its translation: CASSYPPRVSGIPPLHF.

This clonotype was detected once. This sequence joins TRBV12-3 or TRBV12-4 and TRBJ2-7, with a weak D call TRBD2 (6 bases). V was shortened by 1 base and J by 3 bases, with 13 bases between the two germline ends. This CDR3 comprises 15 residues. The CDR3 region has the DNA TGTGCCAGCAGTTTAGATCCCCTCGGGGGCTACGAGCAGTACTTC. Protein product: CASSLDPLGGYEQYF.

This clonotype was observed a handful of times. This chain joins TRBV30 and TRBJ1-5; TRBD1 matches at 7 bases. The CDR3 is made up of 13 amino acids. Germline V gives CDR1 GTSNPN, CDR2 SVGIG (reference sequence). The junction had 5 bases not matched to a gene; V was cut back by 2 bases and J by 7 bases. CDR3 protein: CAWSRGDSQPQHF. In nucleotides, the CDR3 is TGTGCCTGGAGTAGAGGGGACAGCCAGCCCCAGCATTTT. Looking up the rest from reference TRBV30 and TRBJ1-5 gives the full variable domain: SQTIHQWPATLVQPVGSPLSLECTVEGTSNPNLYWYRQAAGRGLQLLFYSVGIGQISSEVPQNLSASRPQDRQFILSSKKLLLSDSGFYLCAWSRGDSQPQHFGDGTRLSIL.

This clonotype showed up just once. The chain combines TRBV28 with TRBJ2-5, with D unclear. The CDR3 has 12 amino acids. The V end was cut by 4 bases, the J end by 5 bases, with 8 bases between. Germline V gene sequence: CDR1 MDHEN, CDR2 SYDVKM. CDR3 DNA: TGTGCCAGCAGTTCGCCTGCGGAGACCCAGTACTTC. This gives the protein CASSSPAETQYF. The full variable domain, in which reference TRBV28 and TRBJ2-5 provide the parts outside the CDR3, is DVKVTQSSRYLVKRTGEKVFLECVQDMDHENMFWYRQDPGLGLRLIYFSYDVKMKEKGDIPEGYSVSREKKERFSLILESASTNQTSMYLCASSSPAETQYFGPGTRLLVL.

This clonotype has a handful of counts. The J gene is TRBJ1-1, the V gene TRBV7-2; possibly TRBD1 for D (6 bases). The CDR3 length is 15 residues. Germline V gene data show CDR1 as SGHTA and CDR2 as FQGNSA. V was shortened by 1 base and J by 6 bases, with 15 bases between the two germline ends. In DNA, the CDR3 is TGTGCCAGCAGCTTAGGGGGACATAGGGTCCCTGAAGCTTTCTTT. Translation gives CASSLGGHRVPEAFF.

The CDR3 region has the DNA TGCAGCGGGGCGGGGGGGCGTAGTGAGCAGTTCTTC. Translated: CSGAGGRSEQFF. The chain is built from TRBV29-1 and TRBJ2-1; 9 bases map to TRBD2. J gave up 9 bases and V 7 bases, and 7 bases lay outside the gene matches. The CDR3 has 12 residues. Germline-derived CDR1 and CDR2 are SQVTM and ANQGSEA.

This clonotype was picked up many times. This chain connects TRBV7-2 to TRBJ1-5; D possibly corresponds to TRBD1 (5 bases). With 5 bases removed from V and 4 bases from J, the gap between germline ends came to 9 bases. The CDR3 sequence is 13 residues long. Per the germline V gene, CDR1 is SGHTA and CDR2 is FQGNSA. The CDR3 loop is CASSRDGNQPQHF. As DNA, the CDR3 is TGTGCCAGCAGCCGGGACGGGAATCAGCCCCAGCATTTT.